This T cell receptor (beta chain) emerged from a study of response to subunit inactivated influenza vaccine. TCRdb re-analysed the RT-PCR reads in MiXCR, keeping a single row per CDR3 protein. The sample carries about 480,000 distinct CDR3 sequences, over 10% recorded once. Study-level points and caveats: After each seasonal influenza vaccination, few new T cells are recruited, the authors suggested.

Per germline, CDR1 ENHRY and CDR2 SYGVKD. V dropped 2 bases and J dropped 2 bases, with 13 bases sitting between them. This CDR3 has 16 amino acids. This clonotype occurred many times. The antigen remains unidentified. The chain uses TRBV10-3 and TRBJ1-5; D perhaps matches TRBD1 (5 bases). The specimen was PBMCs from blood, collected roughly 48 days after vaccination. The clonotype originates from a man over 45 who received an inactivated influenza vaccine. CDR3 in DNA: TGTGCCATCAGTGAGGGGGGGACGCTTGGCAATCAGCCCCAGCATTTT. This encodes CAISEGGTLGNQPQHF.